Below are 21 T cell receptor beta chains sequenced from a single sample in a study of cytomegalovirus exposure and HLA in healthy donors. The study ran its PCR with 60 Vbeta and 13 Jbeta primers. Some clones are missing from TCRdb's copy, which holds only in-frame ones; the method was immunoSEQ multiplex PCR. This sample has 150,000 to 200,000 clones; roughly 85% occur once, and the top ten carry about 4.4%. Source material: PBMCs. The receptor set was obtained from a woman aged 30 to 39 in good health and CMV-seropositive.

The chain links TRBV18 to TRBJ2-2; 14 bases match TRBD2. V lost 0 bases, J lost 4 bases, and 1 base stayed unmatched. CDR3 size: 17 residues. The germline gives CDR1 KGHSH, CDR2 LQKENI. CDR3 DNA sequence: TGTGCCAGCTCACCACCTGGACTAGCGGGGGGCACCGGGGAGCTGTTTTTT. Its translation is CASSPPGLAGGTGELFF.

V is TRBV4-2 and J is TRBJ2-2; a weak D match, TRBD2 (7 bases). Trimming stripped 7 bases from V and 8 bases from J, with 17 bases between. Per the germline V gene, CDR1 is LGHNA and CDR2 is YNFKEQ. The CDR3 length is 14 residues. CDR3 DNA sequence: TGTGCCAGCACCTGGGGGGGCGGGTCGGGGGAGCTGTTTTTT. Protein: CASTWGGGSGELFF.

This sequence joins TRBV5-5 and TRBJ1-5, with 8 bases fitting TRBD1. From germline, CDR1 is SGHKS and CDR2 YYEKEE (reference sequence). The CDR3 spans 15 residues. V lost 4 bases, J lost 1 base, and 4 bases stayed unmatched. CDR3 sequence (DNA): TGTGCCAGCAGCCGGACAGGGTTCAGCAATCAGCCCCAGCATTTT. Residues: CASSRTGFSNQPQHF.

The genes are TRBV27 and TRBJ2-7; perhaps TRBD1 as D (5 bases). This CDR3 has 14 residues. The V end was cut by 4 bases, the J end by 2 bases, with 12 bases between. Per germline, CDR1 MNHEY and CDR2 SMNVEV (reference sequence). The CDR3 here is CASSWGSSPYEQYF. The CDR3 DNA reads TGTGCCAGCAGTTGGGGCAGTTCCCCCTACGAGCAGTACTTC.

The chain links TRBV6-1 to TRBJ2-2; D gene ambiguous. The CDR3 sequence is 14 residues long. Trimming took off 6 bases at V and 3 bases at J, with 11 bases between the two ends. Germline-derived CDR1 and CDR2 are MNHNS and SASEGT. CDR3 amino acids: CASRETWDTGELFF. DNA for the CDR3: TGTGCCAGCAGAGAGACTTGGGACACCGGGGAGCTGTTTTTT.

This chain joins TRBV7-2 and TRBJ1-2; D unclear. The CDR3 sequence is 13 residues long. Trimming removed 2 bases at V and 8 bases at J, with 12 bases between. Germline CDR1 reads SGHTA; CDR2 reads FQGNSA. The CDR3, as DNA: TGTGCCAGCAGCTTAAGCCGGGGTTCAGGCTACACCTTC. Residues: CASSLSRGSGYTF.

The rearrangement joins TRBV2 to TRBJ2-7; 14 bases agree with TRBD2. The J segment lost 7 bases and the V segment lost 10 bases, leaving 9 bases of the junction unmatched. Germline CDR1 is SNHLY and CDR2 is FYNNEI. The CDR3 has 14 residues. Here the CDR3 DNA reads TGTGCCAAAAGAAAGACTAGCGGGAGGGGTGAGCAGTACTTC. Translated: CAKRKTSGRGEQYF.

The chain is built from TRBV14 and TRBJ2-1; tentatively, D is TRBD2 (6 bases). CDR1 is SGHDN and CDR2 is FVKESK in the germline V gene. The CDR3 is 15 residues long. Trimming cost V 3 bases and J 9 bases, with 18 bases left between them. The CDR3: CASSHLGGLGGEQFF. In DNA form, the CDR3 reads TGTGCCAGCAGCCACTTAGGAGGGTTGGGTGGTGAGCAGTTCTTC.

For the CDR3, the DNA is TGTGCCACCGACGGCGGCGCCGCCTACGAGCAGTACTTC. Protein product: CATDGGAAYEQYF. The V and J genes are TRBV2 and TRBJ2-7; D remains ambiguous. The CDR3 consists of 13 residues. Germline values: CDR1 SNHLY, CDR2 FYNNEI. V was clipped by 10 bases and J by 2 bases, with 15 bases between them.

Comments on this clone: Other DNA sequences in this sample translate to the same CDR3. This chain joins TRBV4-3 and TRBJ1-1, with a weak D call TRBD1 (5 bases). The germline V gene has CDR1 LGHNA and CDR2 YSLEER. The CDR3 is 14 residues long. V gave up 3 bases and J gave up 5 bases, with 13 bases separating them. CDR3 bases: TGCGCCAGCAGCCAGGGGGGGAGAGGGACTGAAGCTTTCTTT. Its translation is CASSQGGRGTEAFF.

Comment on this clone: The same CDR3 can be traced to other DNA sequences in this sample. The CDR3 spells CASSQGRGNTEAFF. DNA for the CDR3: TGCGCCAGCAGCCAAGGCAGGGGAAACACTGAAGCTTTCTTT. The chain recombines TRBV4-3 with TRBJ1-1, with D maybe TRBD1 (6 bases). Trimming took off 1 base at V and 2 bases at J, with 8 bases between the two ends. The CDR3 is 14 residues long. Germline CDR1 and CDR2: LGHNA and YSLEER.

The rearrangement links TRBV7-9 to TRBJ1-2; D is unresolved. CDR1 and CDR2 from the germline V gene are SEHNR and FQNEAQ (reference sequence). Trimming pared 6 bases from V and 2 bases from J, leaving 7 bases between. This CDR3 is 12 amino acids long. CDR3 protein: CASRTENYGYTF. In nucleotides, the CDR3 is TGTGCCAGCAGGACGGAGAACTATGGCTACACCTTC.

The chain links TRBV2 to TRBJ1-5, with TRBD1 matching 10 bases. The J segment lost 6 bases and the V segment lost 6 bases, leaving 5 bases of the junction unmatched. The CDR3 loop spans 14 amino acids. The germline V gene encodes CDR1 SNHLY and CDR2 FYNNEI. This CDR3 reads CASSDRGLSQPQHF. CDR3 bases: TGTGCCAGCAGCGACAGGGGGCTGAGTCAGCCCCAGCATTTT.

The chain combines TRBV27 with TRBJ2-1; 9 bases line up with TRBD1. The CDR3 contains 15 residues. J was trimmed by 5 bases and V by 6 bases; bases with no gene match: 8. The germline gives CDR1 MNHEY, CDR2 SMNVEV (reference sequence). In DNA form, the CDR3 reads TGTGCCAGCAGAACCCTCGGGACAGGGAACAATGAGCAGTTCTTC. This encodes CASRTLGTGNNEQFF.

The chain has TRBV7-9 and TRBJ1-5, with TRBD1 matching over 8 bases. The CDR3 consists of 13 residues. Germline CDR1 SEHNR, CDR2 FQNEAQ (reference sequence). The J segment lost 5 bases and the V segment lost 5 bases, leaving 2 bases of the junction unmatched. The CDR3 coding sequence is TGTGCCAGCAGCCAGACAGGGGATCAGCCCCAGCATTTT. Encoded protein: CASSQTGDQPQHF.

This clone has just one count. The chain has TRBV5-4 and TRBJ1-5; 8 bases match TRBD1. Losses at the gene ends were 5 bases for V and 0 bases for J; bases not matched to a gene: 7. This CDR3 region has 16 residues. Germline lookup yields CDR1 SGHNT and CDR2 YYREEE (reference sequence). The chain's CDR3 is CASSRQGTASNQPQHF. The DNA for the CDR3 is TGTGCCAGCAGTCGACAGGGGACGGCTAGCAATCAGCCCCAGCATTTT.

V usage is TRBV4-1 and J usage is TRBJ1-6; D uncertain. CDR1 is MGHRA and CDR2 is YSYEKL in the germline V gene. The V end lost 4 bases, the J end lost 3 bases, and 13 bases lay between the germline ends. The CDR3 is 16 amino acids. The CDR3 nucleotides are TGCGCCAGCAGCCTAAGTGAGGCAGACTATAATTCACCCCTCCACTTT. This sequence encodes CASSLSEADYNSPLHF.

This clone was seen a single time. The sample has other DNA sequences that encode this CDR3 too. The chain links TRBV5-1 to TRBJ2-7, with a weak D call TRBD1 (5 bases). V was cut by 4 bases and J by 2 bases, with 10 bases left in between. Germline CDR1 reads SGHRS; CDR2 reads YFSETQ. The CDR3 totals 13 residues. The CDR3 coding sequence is TGCGCCAGCAGCCTTACAGGTACCTACGAGCAGTACTTC. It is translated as CASSLTGTYEQYF. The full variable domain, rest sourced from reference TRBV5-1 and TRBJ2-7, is KAGVTQTPRYLIKTRGQQVTLSCSPISGHRSVSWYQQTPGQGLQFLFEYFSETQRNKGNFPGRFSGRQFSNSRSEMNVSTLELGDSALYLCASSLTGTYEQYFGPGTRLTVT.

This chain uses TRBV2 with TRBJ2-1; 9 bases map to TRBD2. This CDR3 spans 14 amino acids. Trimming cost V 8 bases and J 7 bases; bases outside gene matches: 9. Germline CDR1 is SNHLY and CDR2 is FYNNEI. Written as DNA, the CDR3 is TGTGCCAGCCTTAGCGGGAGAAGTCGTAATGAGCAGTTCTTC. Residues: CASLSGRSRNEQFF.

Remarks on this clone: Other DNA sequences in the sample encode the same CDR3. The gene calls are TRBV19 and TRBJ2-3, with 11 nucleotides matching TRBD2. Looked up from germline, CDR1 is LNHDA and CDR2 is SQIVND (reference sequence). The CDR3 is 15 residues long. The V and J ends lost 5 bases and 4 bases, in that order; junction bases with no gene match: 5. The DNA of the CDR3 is TGTGCCAGTAGTCTCCTAGCGGGAGGTGCAGATACGCAGTATTTT. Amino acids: CASSLLAGGADTQYF.

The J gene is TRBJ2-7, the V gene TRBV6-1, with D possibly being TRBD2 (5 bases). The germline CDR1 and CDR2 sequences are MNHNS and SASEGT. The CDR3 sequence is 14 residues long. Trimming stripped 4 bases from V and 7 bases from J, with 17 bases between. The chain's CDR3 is CASSGEPGRAEQYF. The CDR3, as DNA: TGTGCCAGCAGTGGGGAGCCGGGCCGTGCGGAGCAGTACTTC.